The rows below give T cell receptor beta chains drawn from one sample of a study of shared clonotypes between healthy human individuals. Profiling relied on immunoSEQ multiplex PCR, and the TCRdb table lists in-frame clones only, not all of them. Altogether 2 million to 2.5 million clones are present, about 90% being singletons, with the ten largest covering 0.3% to 0.45%. Sequencing was carried out using naive CD4+ T cells from PBMCs. The receptors were gathered from a man between 18 and 35 years old in good health. Some clones in this sample may be carry-over from other donors' samples. Each CDR3 is given with its conserved first and last residue. A D gene is named only where the DNA matches it firmly. The size field is filled for only some rows; it gives once, few, many or a size class.

TRBV11-2	TRBJ2-2	.	.	TGTGCCAGCACCAAAGGGGGTGGAGTATATACCGGGGAGCTGTTTTTT	CASTKGGGVYTGELFF
TRBV28	TRBJ2-5	TRBD1	.	TGTGCCAGCAGTTTGTCCGGACAGGGGCAAGAGACCCAGTACTTC	CASSLSGQGQETQYF
TRBV28	TRBJ2-6	.	.	TGTGCCAGCAGTGTCCGGACACAAAGTCGGGCCAACGTCCTGACTTTC	CASSVRTQSRANVLTF
TRBV6-6	TRBJ1-5	.	.	TGTGCCAGCAGTTACTCTCAGTATAGCAATCAGCCCCAGCATTTT	CASSYSQYSNQPQHF
TRBV18	TRBJ1-3	.	.	TGTGCCAGCTCACCACTCGCTGGGGATACTAGAAACACCATATATTTT	CASSPLAGDTRNTIYF
TRBV29-1	TRBJ1-5	.	.	TGCAGCGTGGCCCTTAGCAATCAGCCCCAGCATTTT	CSVALSNQPQHF
TRBV18	TRBJ2-7	TRBD2	.	TGTGCCAGCTCACCTCTAGCGGGAGTGTCCTACGAGCAGTACTTC	CASSPLAGVSYEQYF
TRBV2	TRBJ2-5	TRBD1	.	TGTGCCAGCAGTGAAACACAGGGGACGGAGACCCAGTACTTC	CASSETQGTETQYF
TRBV30	TRBJ1-1	.	few	TGTGCCTGGAGTGTAGGAGTGAACACTGAAGCTTTCTTT	CAWSVGVNTEAFF
TRBV5-1	TRBJ2-1	.	.	TGCGCCAGCAGCTTGGTGGTCCTCAATGAGCAGTTCTTC	CASSLVVLNEQFF
TRBV5-1	TRBJ2-7	.	once	TGCGCCAGCAGCTTGGGCCACGGCCAAACCGAGCAGTACTTC	CASSLGHGQTEQYF
TRBV28	TRBJ1-3	.	.	TGTGCCACCACGTGGGGAACTGGAAACACCATATATTTT	CATTWGTGNTIYF
TRBV7-2	TRBJ2-5	.	.	TGTGCCAGCAGCCCCTCAATAGGGACCCAGTACTTC	CASSPSIGTQYF
TRBV7-9	TRBJ1-2	.	.	TGTGCCAGCAGCTTATACGGCTATAGTCATACCTTC	CASSLYGYSHTF
TRBV6-6	TRBJ2-5	TRBD2	.	TGTGCCAGCAACCGACTAGCGGGCCAAGAGACCCAGTACTTC	CASNRLAGQETQYF
TRBV15	TRBJ2-2	.	.	TGTGCCACCAGCAGGGGAAATGACGGCGGGGAGCTGTTTTTT	CATSRGNDGGELFF
TRBV18	TRBJ1-4	.	.	TGTGCCAGCTCACTTGGAAGGGATGAAAAACTGTTTTTT	CASSLGRDEKLFF
TRBV29-1	TRBJ2-1	.	.	TGCAGCGTTGAAGAAGGCGTGGGGATTAATGAGCAGTTCTTC	CSVEEGVGINEQFF
TRBV28	TRBJ1-5	TRBD1	.	TGTGCCAGCATGGTGACAGGGGGCCGGGGGCAGCCCCAGCATTTT	CASMVTGGRGQPQHF
TRBV28	TRBJ1-2	.	.	TGTGCCAGCAGTTTCCGACAGGTCTATGGCTACACCTTC	CASSFRQVYGYTF
TRBV5-1	TRBJ2-2	.	.	TGCGCCAGCGGGCTAGCGTCGGCCGGGGAGCTGTTTTTT	CASGLASAGELFF
TRBV6-1	TRBJ2-7	.	.	TGTGCCAGCACTTATACCGGGACGGTGACCTACGAGCAGTACTTC	CASTYTGTVTYEQYF
TRBV2	TRBJ2-1	.	.	TGTGCCAGCAGGCCCGTGGGGTGGGAGCAGTTCTTC	CASRPVGWEQFF
TRBV29-1	TRBJ2-3	TRBD2	.	TGCAGCGTTGAAGGGACTAGCGGGACCTTAGATACGCAGTATTTT	CSVEGTSGTLDTQYF
TRBV21-1	TRBJ2-5	.	.	TGTGCCAGCAGCGTACAAAAAGAGACCCAGTACTTC	CASSVQKETQYF
TRBV15	TRBJ2-7	.	.	TGTGCCACCAGCAGAGAGGGCAGTCACGAGCAGTACTTC	CATSREGSHEQYF
TRBV9	TRBJ2-5	.	.	TGTGCCAGCAGCGCAACTAGTACAGAGACCCAGTACTTC	CASSATSTETQYF
TRBV7-2	TRBJ1-1	.	.	TGTGCCAGCAGCCTACGGGATGGGACTGAAGCTTTCTTT	CASSLRDGTEAFF
TRBV28	TRBJ2-7	TRBD1	.	TGTGCCAGCAGTGGCCGGACAGGGACCTCCTACGAGCAGTACTTC	CASSGRTGTSYEQYF
TRBV4-1	TRBJ1-5	.	.	TGCGCCAGCAGCCAAGAAGGGGGAGGGCAGCCCCAGCATTTT	CASSQEGGGQPQHF
TRBV5-4	TRBJ2-7	TRBD1	.	TGTGCCACCGGGACAGGAGCCCTACAAGAGCAGTACTTC	CATGTGALQEQYF
TRBV7-2	TRBJ2-3	TRBD2	.	TGTGCCAGCAGCCTGGGGGTGGCGGGAGCAGGCGATACGCAGTATTTT	CASSLGVAGAGDTQYF
TRBV4-1	TRBJ2-1	TRBD2	.	TGCGCCAGCACCCACCCCCAGCGGGAGACCTATGAGCAGTTCTTC	CASTHPQRETYEQFF
TRBV27	TRBJ2-6	.	.	TGTGCCAGCAGTTTAGTGGGCCGGAGAACTGGGGCCAACGTCCTGACTTTC	CASSLVGRRTGANVLTF
TRBV9	TRBJ1-1	.	few	TGTGCCAGCAGCGCCGGACTCGGGACGAACACTGAAGCTTTCTTT	CASSAGLGTNTEAFF
TRBV10-3	TRBJ2-3	TRBD2	.	TGTGCCATCAGCTCCCGGACTAGCGGGAGGCGCACAGATACGCAGTATTTT	CAISSRTSGRRTDTQYF
TRBV29-1	TRBJ2-6	.	.	TGCAGCGTTTGGGGGACGGCATCTGGGGCCAACGTCCTGACTTTC	CSVWGTASGANVLTF
TRBV25-1	TRBJ1-2	.	.	TGTGCCAGCAGTGAATCAGGGAGAGGGGGCTACACCTTC	CASSESGRGGYTF
TRBV2	TRBJ2-7	.	.	TGTGCCAGCAGCTATAGCGGGACAGGGTCCTACGAGCAGTACTTC	CASSYSGTGSYEQYF
TRBV6-6	TRBJ1-3	.	.	TGTGCCAGCAGTCCCGGGAACCCCGAAACTGGAAACACCATATATTTT	CASSPGNPETGNTIYF
TRBV9	TRBJ2-3	TRBD2	.	TGTGCCAGCAGCGGGACTAGCGGGAGGACAGATACGCAGTATTTT	CASSGTSGRTDTQYF
TRBV5-1	TRBJ1-1	.	.	TGCGCCAGCAGCCGCTCTGGGTCGCTAGGGGAAGCTTTCTTT	CASSRSGSLGEAFF
TRBV19	TRBJ2-5	.	.	TGTGCCAGTAGTATAGGTCGTGGTAAAGGGGCCCAAGAGACCCAGTACTTC	CASSIGRGKGAQETQYF
TRBV7-8	TRBJ1-4	.	.	TGTGCCAGCAGCTTAGATGGCAGGCGTAATGAAAAACTGTTTTTT	CASSLDGRRNEKLFF
TRBV28	TRBJ1-1	TRBD1	.	TGTGCCAGCACCCTGGACAGGGCTGAAGCTTTCTTT	CASTLDRAEAFF
TRBV7-3	TRBJ2-1	TRBD1	.	TGTGCCAGCAGCTCACAGGGGTTATCCTACAATGAGCAGTTCTTC	CASSSQGLSYNEQFF
TRBV4-1	TRBJ1-2	.	.	TGCGCCAGCAGCCAGGCCGGGACACTGAACTATGGCTACACCTTC	CASSQAGTLNYGYTF
TRBV7-3	TRBJ2-5	.	.	TGTGCCAGCAGCTTAGGACCGTACCAAGAGACCCAGTACTTC	CASSLGPYQETQYF
TRBV15	TRBJ1-1	.	.	TGTGCCACCAGCAGAGATCGCCCCGGGCGGGGGAACACTGAAGCTTTCTTT	CATSRDRPGRGNTEAFF
TRBV6-5	TRBJ1-2	.	.	TGTGCCAGCAGTTACCGGAGTGACTATGGCTACACCTTC	CASSYRSDYGYTF
TRBV9	TRBJ1-6	.	.	TGTGCCAGCAGCGTAGCTTCTTCGGAATACTCACCCCTCCACTTT	CASSVASSEYSPLHF
TRBV5-4	TRBJ2-1	TRBD2	few	TGTGCCAGCAGCATCCTTAAGGCTAGCGGGAGTGACAATGAGCAGTTCTTC	CASSILKASGSDNEQFF
TRBV6-1	TRBJ2-1	.	.	TGTGCCAGCAGTGAAAGGGACCACCTCAATGAGCAGTTCTTC	CASSERDHLNEQFF
TRBV11-2	TRBJ2-7	.	.	TGTGCCAGCAGCATCGGATCCACCTACGAGCAGTACTTC	CASSIGSTYEQYF
TRBV29-1	TRBJ2-3	TRBD2	.	TGCAGCGTCGGGACTAGATACACAGATACGCAGTATTTT	CSVGTRYTDTQYF
TRBV13	TRBJ1-4	.	.	TGTGCCAGCAGCCCTCGGGCCTCACTGGGGAAACTGTTTTTT	CASSPRASLGKLFF
TRBV7-3	TRBJ2-7	TRBD1	.	TGTGCCAGCAGCTTAATAGGACAGGTATCCGAGCAGTACTTC	CASSLIGQVSEQYF
TRBV4-3	TRBJ2-7	TRBD2	.	TGCGCCAGCAGCCAAGATCTCACCGGACTAGAAATCGGCGAGCAGTACTTC	CASSQDLTGLEIGEQYF
TRBV5-3	TRBJ2-7	.	.	TGTGCCAGAAGCTTGTTGACAGTTTTCTACGAGCAGTACTTC	CARSLLTVFYEQYF
TRBV4-2	TRBJ1-1	.	.	TGTGCCAGCAGCCCCGAGGACGTAAACGTGAACACTGAAGCTTTCTTT	CASSPEDVNVNTEAFF